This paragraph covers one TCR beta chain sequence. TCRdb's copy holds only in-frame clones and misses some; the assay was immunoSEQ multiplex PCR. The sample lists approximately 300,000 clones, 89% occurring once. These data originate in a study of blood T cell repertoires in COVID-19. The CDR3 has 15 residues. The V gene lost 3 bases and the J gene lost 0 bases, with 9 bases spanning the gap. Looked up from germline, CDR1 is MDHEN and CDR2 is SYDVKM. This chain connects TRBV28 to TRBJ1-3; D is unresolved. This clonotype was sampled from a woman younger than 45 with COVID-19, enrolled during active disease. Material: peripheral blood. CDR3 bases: TGTGCCAGCAGTTTTCCGCACTACTCTGGAAACACCATATATTTT. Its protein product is CASSFPHYSGNTIYF.